This paragraph covers one T cell receptor beta chain sequence. No antigen is known for it. Data came from immunoSEQ multiplex PCR; TCRdb stores just in-frame clones and leaves some out. Among 140,000 to 150,000 clones, about 94% were seen once, and the ten largest hold roughly 5%. This sample was included in a study of T cell responses to AZD1222 COVID-19 vaccine. Findings and caveats of the study: Researchers took repertoire samples only after the peak T cell response had come. It was only a handful of AZD1222 recipients who were seropositive at baseline.

V was pared by 5 bases and J by 0 bases, with 0 bases of the junction left unmatched. The CDR3 has 13 residues. Germline V lookup: CDR1 SGHRS, CDR2 YFSETQ. The clonotype was recovered from an adult in good health. Sequenced material: peripheral blood, taken on day 0 of AZD1222 vaccination. The chain employs TRBV5-1 and TRBJ2-7; 9 bases line up with TRBD2. The CDR3 sequence: CASRGLASYEQYF. The CDR3 DNA reads TGCGCCAGCAGGGGACTAGCCTCCTACGAGCAGTACTTC.